This passage covers 26 T cell receptor beta chains from one sample sequenced in a study of tumor-infiltrating lymphocytes in localized non-small cell lung cancer (dated by TCRdb to the early 2020s). Receptor libraries were prepared by the immunoSEQ multiplex PCR assay. TCRdb limited this immuneACCESS table to in-frame rearrangements with V and J called. A share of clones is missing; checked studies link under half to unresolved V genes, and the rest is unexplained. The sample table shows tens of thousands of clones, and 73% are seen once. Less than 7.5% of the sample is in the top ten clones. Sequencing was performed on lung tumor tissue. These receptors were taken from a human donor with non-small cell lung cancer.

The chain carries TRBV29-1 and TRBJ1-4; TRBD1 agrees at 7 bases. V shed 7 bases and J 7 bases; nucleotides not matched to a gene: 6. The CDR3 has 12 residues. Germline lookup yields CDR1 SQVTM and CDR2 ANQGSEA. CDR3 amino acids: CSARTGGEKLFF. CDR3 coding DNA: TGCAGCGCTAGGACAGGAGGTGAAAAACTGTTTTTT.

V is TRBV9 and J is TRBJ1-2; D remains unclear. Trimming took off 7 bases at V and 8 bases at J, with 21 bases between the two ends. CDR1 SGDLS and CDR2 YYNGEE come from the germline V gene. The CDR3 length is 14 residues. This chain's CDR3 is CASYSGPHTDGYTF. Here the CDR3 DNA reads TGTGCCAGCTACTCCGGGCCCCATACGGACGGCTACACCTTC. Variable domain in full (rest from reference TRBV9 and TRBJ1-2): DSGVTQTPKHLITATGQRVTLRCSPRSGDLSVYWYQQSLDQGLQFLIQYYNGEERAKGNILERFSAQQFPDLHSELNLSSLELGDSALYFCASYSGPHTDGYTFGSGTRLTVV.

This clone came up a few times. The chain joins TRBV14 to TRBJ2-3; D remains unclear. The CDR3 totals 14 residues. Germline V lookup: CDR1 SGHDN, CDR2 FVKESK. Between the trimmed V and J ends, which lost 3 bases and 2 bases, there was a span of 9 bases. The CDR3 DNA sequence: TGTGCCAGCAGCCAGGGCATATTCACAGATACGCAGTATTTT. It translates to CASSQGIFTDTQYF.

The chain links TRBV30 to TRBJ1-4; possibly TRBD1 for D (5 bases). Trimming pared 4 bases from V and 3 bases from J, leaving 15 bases between. Germline V gene lookup returns CDR1 GTSNPN and CDR2 SVGIG (reference sequence). The CDR3 totals 15 residues. DNA for the CDR3: TGTGCCTGGACCGACAGCCGAGCCTCTAATGAAAAACTGTTTTTT. This sequence encodes CAWTDSRASNEKLFF.

V gene TRBV25-1 combines with J gene TRBJ1-2, with 12 bases identical to TRBD1. The germline CDR1 and CDR2 sequences are MGHDK and SYGVNS. The CDR3 is made up of 14 amino acids. V shed 2 bases, J shed 7 bases, and the junction held 2 bases outside the gene matches. The CDR3 loop is CASSETGQGAGYTF. The CDR3 DNA is TGTGCCAGCAGTGAAACGGGACAGGGGGCTGGCTACACCTTC.

The chain is built from TRBV2 and TRBJ1-1; D is unclear. With 2 bases removed from V and 0 bases from J, the gap between germline ends came to 7 bases. Germline V gene lookup returns CDR1 SNHLY and CDR2 FYNNEI. The CDR3 extends over 14 amino acids. The CDR3 coding sequence is TGTGCCAGCAGTGAACAGGAGATGAACACTGAAGCTTTCTTT. It encodes CASSEQEMNTEAFF.

The table lists this clone with a few counts. The chain has TRBV7-9 and TRBJ2-2, with 7 bases fitting TRBD2. Trimming took 5 bases from V and 2 from J; bases not matched to a gene: 5. Germline V gene data show CDR1 as SEHNR and CDR2 as FQNEAQ (reference sequence). The CDR3 runs 15 residues. The CDR3 here is CASSPGLYNTGELFF. The CDR3, as DNA: TGTGCCAGCAGCCCGGGACTATACAACACCGGGGAGCTGTTTTTT.

V gene TRBV2 combines with J gene TRBJ1-2; 10 bases agree with TRBD1. Germline trimming cut 6 bases from V and 6 bases from J; bases unmatched to any gene: 4. CDR1 SNHLY and CDR2 FYNNEI come from the germline V gene. This CDR3 comprises 13 residues. Written as DNA, the CDR3 is TGTGCCAGCAGGGGGACAGGGGTTAATGGCTACACCTTC. Its protein is CASRGTGVNGYTF.

This clone showed up just a few times. This rearrangement joins TRBV6-1 to TRBJ1-4; D remains unclear. Germline V CDR1 and CDR2: MNHNS, SASEGT. The CDR3 runs 13 residues. V was pared by 4 bases and J by 8 bases, with 11 bases between. The CDR3 DNA sequence: TGTGCCAGCAGTGTCGACATGGGGGAAAAACTGTTTTTT. The encoded protein is CASSVDMGEKLFF.

This chain joins TRBV7-9 and TRBJ2-7; 8 nucleotides agree with TRBD1. Germline V gene data show CDR1 as SEHNR and CDR2 as FQNEAQ (reference sequence). The CDR3 is 14 amino acids. V shed 5 bases, J shed 5 bases, and the junction held 8 bases outside the gene matches. Written as DNA, the CDR3 is TGTGCCAGCAGCCCTCCGGGACAGGTAGACGAGCAGTACTTC. Its translation: CASSPPGQVDEQYF. Based on the CDR3 plus reference TRBV7-9 and TRBJ2-7, the full variable domain is DTGVSQNPRHKITKRGQNVTFRCDPISEHNRLYWYRQTLGQGPEFLTYFQNEAQLEKSRLLSDRFSAERPKGSFSTLEIQRTEQGDSAMYLCASSPPGQVDEQYFGPGTRLTVT.

The chain employs TRBV10-3 and TRBJ2-2, with a weak D call TRBD2 (7 bases). The V gene lost 6 bases and the J gene lost 4 bases, with 15 bases spanning the gap. CDR3 size: 15 residues. Per germline, CDR1 ENHRY and CDR2 SYGVKD. The CDR3 loop is CAIRGGAGATGELFF. The CDR3 bases are TGTGCCATCAGAGGAGGTGCGGGGGCCACCGGGGAGCTGTTTTTT.

V and J are TRBV10-3 and TRBJ2-2, with 10 bases fitting TRBD2. Trimming at V came to 6 bases and at J to 2 bases, leaving 3 bases not matched to a gene. Germline V gene sequence: CDR1 ENHRY, CDR2 SYGVKD. This CDR3 has 15 amino acids. The CDR3 here is CAIRASGGNTGELFF. The DNA for the CDR3 is TGTGCCATCAGGGCTAGCGGGGGCAACACCGGGGAGCTGTTTTTT.

Remarks on this clone: The conserved final phenylalanine or tryptophan is absent from the CDR3, which likely points to a read error. The DNA is left out, because the CDR3 cannot be placed on it with certainty; the CDR3 is given as TCRdb lists it. The chain joins TRBV6-1 to TRBJ1-2. The CDR3 is 8 amino acids in total, end residues counted. Germline V gene lookup returns CDR1 MNHNS and CDR2 SASEGT. The CDR3 loop reads CASSEATV.

This chain links TRBV6-4 with TRBJ1-2; perhaps TRBD1 as D (5 bases). Trimming removed 10 bases at V and 2 bases at J, with 14 bases between. This CDR3 spans 13 amino acids. The germline CDR1 and CDR2 sequences are MRHNA and SNTAGT. CDR3 sequence: CATPGRGNYGYTF. CDR3 DNA sequence: TGTGCCACCCCAGGTAGGGGAAACTATGGCTACACCTTC.

This chain uses TRBV5-1 with TRBJ2-2; the match to TRBD1 covers 7 bases. The CDR3 is made up of 14 amino acids. The germline CDR1 and CDR2 sequences are SGHRS and YFSETQ. J gave up 4 bases and V 4 bases, and 4 bases lay outside the gene matches. CDR3 sequence: CASSRQGITGELFF. CDR3 DNA: TGCGCCAGCAGCCGACAGGGTATCACCGGGGAGCTGTTTTTT.

This sequence joins TRBV2 and TRBJ2-1; 9 nucleotides match TRBD2. CDR1 and CDR2 from the germline V gene are SNHLY and FYNNEI. Trimming cost V 6 bases and J 7 bases; bases outside gene matches: 10. CDR3 length: 15 amino acids. The CDR3 protein is CASRAWSGGTNEQFF. In nucleotides, the CDR3 is TGTGCCAGCAGAGCCTGGAGCGGGGGGACGAATGAGCAGTTCTTC.

This chain connects TRBV6-1 to TRBJ1-5; the D is unclear. The germline gives CDR1 MNHNS, CDR2 SASEGT. Trimming shortened V by 8 bases and J by 6 bases, and 14 bases separated the two germline ends. This CDR3 comprises 13 residues. CDR3 in DNA: TGTGCCAGCGGGCAGCCAGGCACTCAGCCCCAGCATTTT. This codes for CASGQPGTQPQHF.

The chain links TRBV5-1 to TRBJ2-3; 7 nucleotides line up with TRBD2. Germline V gives CDR1 SGHRS, CDR2 YFSETQ. The CDR3 extends over 13 amino acids. The J segment lost 5 bases and the V segment lost 5 bases, leaving 5 bases of the junction unmatched. CDR3 sequence reads: CASRLAPGDTQYF. The CDR3 nucleotides read TGCGCCAGCAGACTAGCGCCGGGAGATACGCAGTATTTT.

V usage is TRBV29-1 and J usage is TRBJ1-2; TRBD1 might be the D (6 bases). In germline, CDR1 is SQVTM, CDR2 ANQGSEA. Trimming pared 4 bases from V and 2 bases from J, leaving 17 bases between. The length of the CDR3 is 15 residues. The CDR3 here is CSVGGGQAMNYGYTF. CDR3 bases: TGCAGCGTTGGGGGGGGGCAGGCGATGAACTATGGCTACACCTTC.

This clone was picked up a small number of times. The chain is built from TRBV21-1 and TRBJ2-3; TRBD2, the table's D call, was not compared with the DNA. TRBV21-1 is an annotated pseudogene. The length of the CDR3 is 14 residues. The CDR3 region is CASEWTSYTDTQYF. The CDR3 nucleotides are TGTGCCAGCGAATGGACTAGCTACACAGATACGCAGTATTTT.

This clone appeared once. This chain links TRBV20-1 with TRBJ1-1; unclear D gene. Germline loops: CDR1 DFQATT, CDR2 SNEGSKA (reference sequence). The CDR3 is 11 residues long. The ends were cut back, 0 bases at V and 10 bases at J, with 9 bases in the middle. CDR3 region: CSARDPAGAFF. For the CDR3, the DNA is TGCAGTGCTAGAGATCCCGCCGGAGCTTTCTTT.

The genes are TRBV10-1 and TRBJ2-7, with TRBD2 matching 7 bases. In germline, CDR1 is WNHNN, CDR2 SYGVQD (reference sequence). V was pared by 3 bases and J by 0 bases, with 5 bases of the junction left unmatched. The CDR3 covers 15 residues. DNA of the CDR3: TGCGCCAGCAGTGACAAAGCGGGGCCCTCCTACGAGCAGTACTTC. This codes for CASSDKAGPSYEQYF.

The chain combines TRBV2 with TRBJ2-5; D not resolved. There are 14 residues in the CDR3. The ends were cut back, 2 bases at V and 1 base at J, with 8 bases in the middle. CDR1 and CDR2 from the germline V gene are SNHLY and FYNNEI. CDR3 protein: CASSEMALQETQYF. The DNA for the CDR3 is TGTGCCAGCAGTGAAATGGCACTCCAAGAGACCCAGTACTTC.

In regard to this clone: Additional DNA sequences in this sample encode the identical CDR3. The V and J genes are TRBV9 and TRBJ1-5, with D possibly TRBD1 on 5 matching bases. This CDR3 contains 13 residues. The V end lost 7 bases, the J end lost 7 bases, and 15 bases lay between the germline ends. Germline V gene sequence: CDR1 SGDLS, CDR2 YYNGEE. Written as DNA, the CDR3 is TGTGCCAGCGGCCGGCAGGGTAACCAGCCCCAGCATTTT. Its protein is CASGRQGNQPQHF.

Within the sample, this clone is medium-sized. The chain has TRBV21-1 and TRBJ1-1. TRBV21-1 is a recognized pseudogene. The CDR3 is 15 amino acids. For the CDR3, the DNA is TGTGCCAGCAGCAAAGTAGGAGGCGAGGAGGCTGAAGCTTTCTTT. This sequence encodes CASSKVGGEEAEAFF.

The chain joins TRBV11-3 to TRBJ2-5; D is perhaps TRBD2 (5 bases). V lost 5 bases to trimming and J lost 6 bases, with 13 bases between them. The germline V gene encodes CDR1 SGHNT and CDR2 YENEEA. The CDR3 extends over 13 amino acids. The CDR3 bases are TGTGCCAGCAGCACCGGGGTCGGGAAGACCCAGTACTTC. It codes for CASSTGVGKTQYF.